This T cell receptor (beta chain) came from a study of shared clonotypes between healthy human individuals. Each subset's genomic DNA was shared equally among a number of immunoSEQ plates. About 30,000 T cell genomes, or around 300 ng DNA, went into unsorted PBMC replicate PCRs. Some clones are missing from TCRdb's copy, which holds only in-frame ones; the method was immunoSEQ multiplex PCR. Of hundreds of thousands of clones listed, around 79% are singletons. This CDR3 comprises 13 residues. V was clipped by 8 bases and J by 4 bases; unmatched bases: 5. Germline V CDR1 and CDR2: SGHTA, FQGTGA. The study drew all its donors from Caucasian adults living in Nashville, Tennessee. Genomic DNA, for the unsorted samples, came from around 90 million PBMCs.

Sequenced: PBMCs. This sequence was found in a woman aged 40 to 50 in good health. Some clones in this sample may be carry-over from other donors' samples. The genes are TRBV7-3 and TRBJ1-1; 9 positions agree with TRBD1. CDR3 bases: TGTGCCAGCCGACAGGGGGAGGGCACTGAAGCTTTCTTT. It is translated as CASRQGEGTEAFF.